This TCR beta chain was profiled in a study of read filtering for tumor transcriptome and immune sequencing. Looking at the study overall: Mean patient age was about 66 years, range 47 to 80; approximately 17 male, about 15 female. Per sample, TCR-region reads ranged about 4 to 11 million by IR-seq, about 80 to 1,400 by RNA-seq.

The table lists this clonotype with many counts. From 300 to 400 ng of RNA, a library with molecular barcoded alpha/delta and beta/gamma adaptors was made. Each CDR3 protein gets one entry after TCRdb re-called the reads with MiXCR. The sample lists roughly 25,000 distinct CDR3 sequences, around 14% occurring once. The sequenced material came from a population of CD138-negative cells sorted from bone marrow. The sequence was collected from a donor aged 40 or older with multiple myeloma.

The CDR3 nucleotides are TGTGCCAGTAGTCCACTAGCGGGAGGACCCTACGAGCAGTACTTC. Translated, it gives CASSPLAGGPYEQYF. The chain carries TRBV19 and TRBJ2-7, with 12 bases matching TRBD2. Germline V CDR1 and CDR2: LNHDA, SQIVND (reference sequence). The CDR3 consists of 15 residues. The trim removed 5 bases at V and 2 bases at J, leaving 4 bases unmatched.